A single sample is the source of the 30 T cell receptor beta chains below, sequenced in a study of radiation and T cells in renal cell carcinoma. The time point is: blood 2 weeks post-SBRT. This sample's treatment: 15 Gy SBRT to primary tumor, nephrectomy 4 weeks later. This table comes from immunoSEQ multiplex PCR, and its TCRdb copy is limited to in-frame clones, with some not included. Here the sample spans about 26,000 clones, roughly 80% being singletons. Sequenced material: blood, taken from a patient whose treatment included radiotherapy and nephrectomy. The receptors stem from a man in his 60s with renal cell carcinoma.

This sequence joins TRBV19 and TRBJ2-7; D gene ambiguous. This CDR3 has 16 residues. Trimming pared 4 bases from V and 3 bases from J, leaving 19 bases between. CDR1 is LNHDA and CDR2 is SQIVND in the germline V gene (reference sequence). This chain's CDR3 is CASSTMGGGTDYEQYF. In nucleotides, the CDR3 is TGTGCCAGTAGTACCATGGGCGGCGGAACGGACTACGAGCAGTACTTC.

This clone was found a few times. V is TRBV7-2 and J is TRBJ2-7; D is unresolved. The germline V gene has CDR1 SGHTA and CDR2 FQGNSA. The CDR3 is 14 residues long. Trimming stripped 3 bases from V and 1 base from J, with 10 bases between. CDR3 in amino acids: CASSLTPGSYEQYF. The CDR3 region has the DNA TGTGCCAGCAGCTTGACGCCAGGATCCTACGAGCAGTACTTC. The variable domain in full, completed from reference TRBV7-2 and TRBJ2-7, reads GAGVSQSPSNKVTEKGKDVELRCDPISGHTALYWYRQSLGQGLEFLIYFQGNSAPDKSGLPSDRFSAERTGGSVSTLTIQRTQQEDSAVYLCASSLTPGSYEQYFGPGTRLTVT.

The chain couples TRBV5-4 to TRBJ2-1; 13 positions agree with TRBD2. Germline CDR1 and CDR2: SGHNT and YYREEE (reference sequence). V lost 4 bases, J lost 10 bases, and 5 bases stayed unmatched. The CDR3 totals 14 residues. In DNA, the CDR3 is TGTGCCAGCAGCCGGACTAGCGGGAGAGGGGAGCAGTTCTTC. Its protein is CASSRTSGRGEQFF.

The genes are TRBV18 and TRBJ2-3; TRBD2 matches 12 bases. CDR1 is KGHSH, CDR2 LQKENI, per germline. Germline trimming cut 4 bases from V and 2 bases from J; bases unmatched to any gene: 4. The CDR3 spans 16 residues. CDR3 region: CASSRGLAGTTDTQYF. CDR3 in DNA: TGTGCCAGCTCACGCGGACTAGCGGGGACCACAGATACGCAGTATTTT. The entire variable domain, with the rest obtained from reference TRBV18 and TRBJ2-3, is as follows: NAGVMQNPRHLVRRRGQEARLRCSPMKGHSHVYWYRQLPEEGLKFMVYLQKENIIDESGMPKERFSAEFPKEGPSILRIQQVVRGDSAAYFCASSRGLAGTTDTQYFGPGTRLTVL.

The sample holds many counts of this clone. The CDR3 nucleotides read TGTGCAAGTCGCTTCAAGGGTGAAGAAAAACTGTTTTTT. It translates to CASRFKGEEKLFF. The rearrangement links TRBV12-2 to TRBJ1-4. TRBV12-2 corresponds to a pseudogene. The CDR3 covers 13 residues.

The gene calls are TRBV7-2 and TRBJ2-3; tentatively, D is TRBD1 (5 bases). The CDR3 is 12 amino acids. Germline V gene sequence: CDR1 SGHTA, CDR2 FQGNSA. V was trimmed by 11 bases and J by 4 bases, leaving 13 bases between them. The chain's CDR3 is CAGRDSADTQYF. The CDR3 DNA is TGTGCCGGAAGAGACAGCGCAGATACGCAGTATTTT.

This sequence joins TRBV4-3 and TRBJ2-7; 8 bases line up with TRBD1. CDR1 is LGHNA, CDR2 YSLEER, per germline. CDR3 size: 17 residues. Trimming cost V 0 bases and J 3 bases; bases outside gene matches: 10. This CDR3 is CASSQDIDTGGSYEQYF. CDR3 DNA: TGCGCCAGCAGCCAAGATATAGACACAGGGGGGAGCTACGAGCAGTACTTC.

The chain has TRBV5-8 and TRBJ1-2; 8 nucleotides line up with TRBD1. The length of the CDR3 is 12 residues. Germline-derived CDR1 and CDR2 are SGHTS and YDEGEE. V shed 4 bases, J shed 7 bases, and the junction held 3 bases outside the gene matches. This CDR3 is CASSLQGGGYTF. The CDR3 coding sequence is TGTGCCAGCAGCCTACAGGGGGGTGGCTACACCTTC.

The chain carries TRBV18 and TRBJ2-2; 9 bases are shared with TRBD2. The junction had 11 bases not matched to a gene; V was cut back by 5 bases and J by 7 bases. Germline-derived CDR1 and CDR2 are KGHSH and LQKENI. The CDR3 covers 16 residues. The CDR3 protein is CASSSYSGSGDGELFF. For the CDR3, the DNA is TGTGCCAGCTCATCATATAGCGGGAGTGGTGACGGGGAGCTGTTTTTT.

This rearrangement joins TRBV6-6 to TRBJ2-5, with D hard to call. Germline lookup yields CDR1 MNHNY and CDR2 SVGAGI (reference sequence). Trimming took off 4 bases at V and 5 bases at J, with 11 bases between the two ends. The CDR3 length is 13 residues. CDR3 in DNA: TGTGCCAGCAGTTCTCTCTCGAGGGAGACCCAGTACTTC. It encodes CASSSLSRETQYF.

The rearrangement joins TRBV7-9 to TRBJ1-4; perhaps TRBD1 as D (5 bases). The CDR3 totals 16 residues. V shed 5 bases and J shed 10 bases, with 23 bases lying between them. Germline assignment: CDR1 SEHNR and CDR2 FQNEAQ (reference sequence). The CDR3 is CASSPESGAGLGKLFF. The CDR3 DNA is TGTGCCAGCAGCCCCGAATCCGGGGCAGGGTTAGGAAAACTGTTTTTT.

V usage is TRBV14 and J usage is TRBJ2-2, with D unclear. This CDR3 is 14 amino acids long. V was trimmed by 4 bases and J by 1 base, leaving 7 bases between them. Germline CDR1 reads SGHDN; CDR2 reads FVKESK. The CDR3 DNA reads TGTGCCAGCAGCCGGTACAGGAACACCGGGGAGCTGTTTTTT. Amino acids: CASSRYRNTGELFF.

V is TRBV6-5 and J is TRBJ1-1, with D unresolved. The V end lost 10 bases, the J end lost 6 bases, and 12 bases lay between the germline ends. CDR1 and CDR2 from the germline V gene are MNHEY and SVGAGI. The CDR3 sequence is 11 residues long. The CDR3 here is CATYKVSEAFF. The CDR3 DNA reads TGTGCCACCTATAAAGTCTCTGAAGCTTTCTTT.

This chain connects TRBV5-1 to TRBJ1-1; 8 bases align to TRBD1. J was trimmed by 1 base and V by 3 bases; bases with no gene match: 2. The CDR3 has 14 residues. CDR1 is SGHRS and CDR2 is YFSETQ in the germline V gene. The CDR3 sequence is CASSYRGANTEAFF. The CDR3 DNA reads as TGCGCCAGCAGCTACAGGGGGGCGAACACTGAAGCTTTCTTT.

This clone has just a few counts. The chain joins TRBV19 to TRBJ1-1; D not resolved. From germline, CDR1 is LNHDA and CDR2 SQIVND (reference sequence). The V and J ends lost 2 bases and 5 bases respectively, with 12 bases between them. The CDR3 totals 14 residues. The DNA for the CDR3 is TGTGCCAGTAGTATACAGCCCCAAGGTACTGAAGCTTTCTTT. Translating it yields CASSIQPQGTEAFF.

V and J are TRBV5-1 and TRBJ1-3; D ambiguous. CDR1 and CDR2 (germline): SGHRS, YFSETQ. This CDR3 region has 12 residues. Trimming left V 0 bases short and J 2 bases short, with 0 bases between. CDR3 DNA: TGCGCCAGCAGCTTGGCTGGAAACACCATATATTTT. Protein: CASSLAGNTIYF.

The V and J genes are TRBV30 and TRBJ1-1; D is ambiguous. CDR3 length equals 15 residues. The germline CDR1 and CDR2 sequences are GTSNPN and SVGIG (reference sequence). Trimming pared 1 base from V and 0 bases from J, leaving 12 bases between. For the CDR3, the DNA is TGTGCCTGGAGTGGTGCGGGCACCATGAACACTGAAGCTTTCTTT. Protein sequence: CAWSGAGTMNTEAFF.

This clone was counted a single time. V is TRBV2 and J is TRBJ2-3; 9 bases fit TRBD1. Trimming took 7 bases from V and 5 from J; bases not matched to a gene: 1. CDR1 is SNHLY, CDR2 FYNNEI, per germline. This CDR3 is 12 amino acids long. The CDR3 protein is CASKDRGDTQYF. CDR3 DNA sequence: TGTGCCAGCAAGGACAGGGGAGATACGCAGTATTTT.

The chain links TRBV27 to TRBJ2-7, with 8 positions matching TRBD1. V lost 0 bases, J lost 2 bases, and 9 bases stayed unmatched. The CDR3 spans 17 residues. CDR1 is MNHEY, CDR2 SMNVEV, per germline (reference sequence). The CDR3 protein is CASSLSAGTGYAYEQYF. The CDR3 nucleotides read TGTGCCAGCAGTTTATCCGCGGGGACAGGATACGCCTACGAGCAGTACTTC.

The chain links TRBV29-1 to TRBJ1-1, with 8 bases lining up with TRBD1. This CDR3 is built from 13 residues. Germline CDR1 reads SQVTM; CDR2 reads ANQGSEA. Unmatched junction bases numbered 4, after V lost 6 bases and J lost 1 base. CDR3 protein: CSVGGTGNTEAFF. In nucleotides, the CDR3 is TGCAGCGTCGGTGGGACAGGGAACACTGAAGCTTTCTTT. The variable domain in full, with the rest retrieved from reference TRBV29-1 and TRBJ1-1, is SAVISQKPSRDICQRGTSLTIQCQVDSQVTMMFWYRQQPGQSLTLIATANQGSEATYESGFVIDKFPISRPNLTFSTLTVSNMSPEDSSIYLCSVGGTGNTEAFFGQGTRLTVV.

The CDR3 sequence: CASSISGRAIEQFF. The CDR3 region has the DNA TGTGCCAGTAGTATCAGCGGGAGGGCCATTGAGCAGTTCTTC. The genes are TRBV19 and TRBJ2-1, with 10 bases matching TRBD2. Germline lookup yields CDR1 LNHDA and CDR2 SQIVND (reference sequence). CDR3 size: 14 residues. V shed 3 bases and J 9 bases; nucleotides not matched to a gene: 5.

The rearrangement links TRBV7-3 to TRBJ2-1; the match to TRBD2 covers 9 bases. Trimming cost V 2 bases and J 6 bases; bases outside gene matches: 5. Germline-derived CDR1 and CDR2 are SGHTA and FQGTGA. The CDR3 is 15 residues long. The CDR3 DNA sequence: TGTGCCAGCAGCTTAGGGACTAGCCGGGGCAATGAGCAGTTCTTC. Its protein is CASSLGTSRGNEQFF.

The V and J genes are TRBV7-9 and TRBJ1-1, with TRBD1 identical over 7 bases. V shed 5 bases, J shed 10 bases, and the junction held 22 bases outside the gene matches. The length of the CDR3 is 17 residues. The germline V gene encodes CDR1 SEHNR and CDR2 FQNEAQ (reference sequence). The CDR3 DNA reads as TGTGCCAGCAGCCCCAGGCGGGCAGGGGGTTTGCGGGGAGGAGCTTTCTTT. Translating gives CASSPRRAGGLRGGAFF. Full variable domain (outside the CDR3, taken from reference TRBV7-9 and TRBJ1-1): DTGVSQNPRHKITKRGQNVTFRCDPISEHNRLYWYRQTLGQGPEFLTYFQNEAQLEKSRLLSDRFSAERPKGSFSTLEIQRTEQGDSAMYLCASSPRRAGGLRGGAFFGQGTRLTVV.

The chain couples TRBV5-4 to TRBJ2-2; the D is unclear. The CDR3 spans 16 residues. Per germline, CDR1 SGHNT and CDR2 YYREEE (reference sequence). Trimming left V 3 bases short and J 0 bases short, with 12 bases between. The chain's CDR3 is CASSSNSLANTGELFF. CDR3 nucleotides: TGTGCCAGCAGCTCCAACAGTCTCGCGAACACCGGGGAGCTGTTTTTT.

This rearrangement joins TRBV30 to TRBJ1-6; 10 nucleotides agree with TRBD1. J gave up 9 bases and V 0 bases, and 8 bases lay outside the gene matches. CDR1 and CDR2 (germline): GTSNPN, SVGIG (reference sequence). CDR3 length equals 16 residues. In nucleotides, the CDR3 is TGTGCCTGGAGTGTACACCAGGGACAGGGGAGTTCACCCCTCCACTTT. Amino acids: CAWSVHQGQGSSPLHF.

The CDR3: CASSFGRYNEQFF. CDR3 DNA: TGTGCCAGCAGCTTCGGCCGATACAATGAGCAGTTCTTC. The V call is TRBV7-2, the J call TRBJ2-1; D uncertain. This CDR3 is 13 amino acids long. Per germline, CDR1 SGHTA and CDR2 FQGNSA. V lost 3 bases to trimming and J lost 4 bases, with 7 bases between them.

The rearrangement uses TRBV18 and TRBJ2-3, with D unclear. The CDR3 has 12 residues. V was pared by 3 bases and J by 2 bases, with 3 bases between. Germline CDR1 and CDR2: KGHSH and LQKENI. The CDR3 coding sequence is TGTGCCAGCTCACCGTCCACAGATACGCAGTATTTT. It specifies CASSPSTDTQYF.

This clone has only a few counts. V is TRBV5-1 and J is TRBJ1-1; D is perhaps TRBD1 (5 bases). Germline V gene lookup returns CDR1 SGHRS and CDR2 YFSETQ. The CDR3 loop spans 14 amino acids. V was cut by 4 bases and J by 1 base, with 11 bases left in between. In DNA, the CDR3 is TGCGCCAGCAGCCCGGACACCCCGAACACTGAAGCTTTCTTT. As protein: CASSPDTPNTEAFF.

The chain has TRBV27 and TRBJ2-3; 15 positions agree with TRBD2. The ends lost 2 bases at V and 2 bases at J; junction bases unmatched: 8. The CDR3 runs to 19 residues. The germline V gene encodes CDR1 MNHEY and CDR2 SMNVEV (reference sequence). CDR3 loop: CASSLPRTSGRANTDTQYF. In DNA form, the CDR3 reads TGTGCCAGCAGTTTACCCCGGACTAGCGGGAGGGCCAACACAGATACGCAGTATTTT.

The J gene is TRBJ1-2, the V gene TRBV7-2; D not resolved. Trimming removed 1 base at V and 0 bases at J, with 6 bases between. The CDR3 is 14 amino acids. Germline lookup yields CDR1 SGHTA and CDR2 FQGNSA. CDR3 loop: CASSLVVTNYGYTF. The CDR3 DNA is TGTGCCAGCAGCTTAGTGGTCACTAACTATGGCTACACCTTC.